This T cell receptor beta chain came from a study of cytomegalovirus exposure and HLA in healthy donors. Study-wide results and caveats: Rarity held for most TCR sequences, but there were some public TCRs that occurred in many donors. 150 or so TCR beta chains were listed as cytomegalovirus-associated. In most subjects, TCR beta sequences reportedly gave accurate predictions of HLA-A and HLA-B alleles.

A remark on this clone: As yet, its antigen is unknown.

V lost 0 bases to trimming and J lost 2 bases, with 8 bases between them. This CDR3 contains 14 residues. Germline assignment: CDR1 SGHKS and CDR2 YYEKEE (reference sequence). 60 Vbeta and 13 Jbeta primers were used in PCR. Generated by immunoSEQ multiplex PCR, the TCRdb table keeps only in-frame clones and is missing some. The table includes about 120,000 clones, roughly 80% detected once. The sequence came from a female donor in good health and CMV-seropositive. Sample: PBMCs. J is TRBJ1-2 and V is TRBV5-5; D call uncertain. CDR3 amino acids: CASSLGAANYGYTF. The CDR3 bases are TGTGCCAGCAGCTTGGGGGCAGCCAACTATGGCTACACCTTC.